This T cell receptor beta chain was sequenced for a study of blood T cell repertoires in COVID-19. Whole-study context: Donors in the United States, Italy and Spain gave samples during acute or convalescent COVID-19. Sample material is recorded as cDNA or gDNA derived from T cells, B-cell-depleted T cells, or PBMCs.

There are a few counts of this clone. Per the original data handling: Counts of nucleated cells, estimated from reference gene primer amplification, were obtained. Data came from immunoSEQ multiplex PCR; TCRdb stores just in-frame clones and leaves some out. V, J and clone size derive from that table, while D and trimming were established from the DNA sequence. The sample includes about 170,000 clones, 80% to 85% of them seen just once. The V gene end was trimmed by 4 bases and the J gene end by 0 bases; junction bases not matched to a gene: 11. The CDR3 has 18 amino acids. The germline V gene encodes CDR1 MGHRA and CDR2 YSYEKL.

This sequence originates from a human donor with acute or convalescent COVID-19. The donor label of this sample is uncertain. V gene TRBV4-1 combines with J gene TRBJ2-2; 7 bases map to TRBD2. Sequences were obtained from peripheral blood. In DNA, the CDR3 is TGCGCCAGCAGCCCGGGACTATCTGGACCGTCGAACACCGGGGAGCTGTTTTTT. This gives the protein CASSPGLSGPSNTGELFF.